The clone carrying this T cell receptor (beta chain) was observed a single time. Its target is unknown. Here the CDR3 omits its conserved ending phenylalanine or tryptophan, so a read error is the likely source. Researchers isolated at least 6 million PBMCs per sample. This CDR3 region has 15 residues. Trimming at V came to 0 bases and at J to 10 bases, leaving 10 bases not matched to a gene. From germline, CDR1 is MNHEY and CDR2 SVGAGI. This sample is part of a study of blood T cells in healthy people across ages. General study results and limits: Unknown CMV status may confound age-related changes in expanded clones.

PCR was performed a second time for about 7 to 11 cycles using a sample-barcoded 5' primer and a J-beta primer mix. Every sample gave at least 2.5 million paired-end reads containing CDR3. From the 5' RACE reads, TCRdb called clonotypes with MiXCR, one entry per CDR3 protein. The repertoire holds about 1.7 million distinct CDR3 sequences, with roughly 28% as singletons. What was sequenced was blood. The origin of this receptor is a woman in her thirties in good health. The chain uses TRBV6-5 and TRBJ1-1; 8 nucleotides line up with TRBD1. CDR3 loop: CASSYSETGAFGAFL. Written as DNA, the CDR3 is TGTGCCAGCAGTTACTCAGAGACAGGGGCTTTCGGAGCTTTCTTG.